This T cell receptor (beta chain) was identified in a study of regulatory T cells in long-lasting Graves disease. With 0 bases removed from V and 3 bases from J, the gap between germline ends came to 6 bases. In germline, CDR1 is MNHEY, CDR2 SVGAGI. The CDR3 consists of 13 residues. This clonotype has ten or more counts. According to the study, TCR beta libraries were built with iRepertoire HTBI primers and CDR3-region Arm-PCR. TCRdb processed the multiplex PCR reads anew with MiXCR; each CDR3 protein has one entry. The top ten hold about 20% of the sample, which has about 620,000 distinct CDR3 sequences, about 16% seen once. Stated time point: newly diagnosed GD, antithyroid drugs for less than 3 months. Isolated PBMC RNA provided the starting material for the TCR library. These same data were also listed under a study on T cells in Graves' hyperthyroidism and ophthalmopathy.

The TCR sequence derives from a woman aged 30 to 39 with Graves disease. The rearrangement uses TRBV6-5 and TRBJ2-7, with unresolved D. Sequenced material: peripheral blood mononuclear cells (PBMCs), taken at new diagnosis, from a patient treated with antithyroid drugs. Here the CDR3 reads CASSYSPDYEQYF. The CDR3 DNA follows: TGTGCCAGCAGTTACTCTCCGGACTACGAGCAGTACTTC.